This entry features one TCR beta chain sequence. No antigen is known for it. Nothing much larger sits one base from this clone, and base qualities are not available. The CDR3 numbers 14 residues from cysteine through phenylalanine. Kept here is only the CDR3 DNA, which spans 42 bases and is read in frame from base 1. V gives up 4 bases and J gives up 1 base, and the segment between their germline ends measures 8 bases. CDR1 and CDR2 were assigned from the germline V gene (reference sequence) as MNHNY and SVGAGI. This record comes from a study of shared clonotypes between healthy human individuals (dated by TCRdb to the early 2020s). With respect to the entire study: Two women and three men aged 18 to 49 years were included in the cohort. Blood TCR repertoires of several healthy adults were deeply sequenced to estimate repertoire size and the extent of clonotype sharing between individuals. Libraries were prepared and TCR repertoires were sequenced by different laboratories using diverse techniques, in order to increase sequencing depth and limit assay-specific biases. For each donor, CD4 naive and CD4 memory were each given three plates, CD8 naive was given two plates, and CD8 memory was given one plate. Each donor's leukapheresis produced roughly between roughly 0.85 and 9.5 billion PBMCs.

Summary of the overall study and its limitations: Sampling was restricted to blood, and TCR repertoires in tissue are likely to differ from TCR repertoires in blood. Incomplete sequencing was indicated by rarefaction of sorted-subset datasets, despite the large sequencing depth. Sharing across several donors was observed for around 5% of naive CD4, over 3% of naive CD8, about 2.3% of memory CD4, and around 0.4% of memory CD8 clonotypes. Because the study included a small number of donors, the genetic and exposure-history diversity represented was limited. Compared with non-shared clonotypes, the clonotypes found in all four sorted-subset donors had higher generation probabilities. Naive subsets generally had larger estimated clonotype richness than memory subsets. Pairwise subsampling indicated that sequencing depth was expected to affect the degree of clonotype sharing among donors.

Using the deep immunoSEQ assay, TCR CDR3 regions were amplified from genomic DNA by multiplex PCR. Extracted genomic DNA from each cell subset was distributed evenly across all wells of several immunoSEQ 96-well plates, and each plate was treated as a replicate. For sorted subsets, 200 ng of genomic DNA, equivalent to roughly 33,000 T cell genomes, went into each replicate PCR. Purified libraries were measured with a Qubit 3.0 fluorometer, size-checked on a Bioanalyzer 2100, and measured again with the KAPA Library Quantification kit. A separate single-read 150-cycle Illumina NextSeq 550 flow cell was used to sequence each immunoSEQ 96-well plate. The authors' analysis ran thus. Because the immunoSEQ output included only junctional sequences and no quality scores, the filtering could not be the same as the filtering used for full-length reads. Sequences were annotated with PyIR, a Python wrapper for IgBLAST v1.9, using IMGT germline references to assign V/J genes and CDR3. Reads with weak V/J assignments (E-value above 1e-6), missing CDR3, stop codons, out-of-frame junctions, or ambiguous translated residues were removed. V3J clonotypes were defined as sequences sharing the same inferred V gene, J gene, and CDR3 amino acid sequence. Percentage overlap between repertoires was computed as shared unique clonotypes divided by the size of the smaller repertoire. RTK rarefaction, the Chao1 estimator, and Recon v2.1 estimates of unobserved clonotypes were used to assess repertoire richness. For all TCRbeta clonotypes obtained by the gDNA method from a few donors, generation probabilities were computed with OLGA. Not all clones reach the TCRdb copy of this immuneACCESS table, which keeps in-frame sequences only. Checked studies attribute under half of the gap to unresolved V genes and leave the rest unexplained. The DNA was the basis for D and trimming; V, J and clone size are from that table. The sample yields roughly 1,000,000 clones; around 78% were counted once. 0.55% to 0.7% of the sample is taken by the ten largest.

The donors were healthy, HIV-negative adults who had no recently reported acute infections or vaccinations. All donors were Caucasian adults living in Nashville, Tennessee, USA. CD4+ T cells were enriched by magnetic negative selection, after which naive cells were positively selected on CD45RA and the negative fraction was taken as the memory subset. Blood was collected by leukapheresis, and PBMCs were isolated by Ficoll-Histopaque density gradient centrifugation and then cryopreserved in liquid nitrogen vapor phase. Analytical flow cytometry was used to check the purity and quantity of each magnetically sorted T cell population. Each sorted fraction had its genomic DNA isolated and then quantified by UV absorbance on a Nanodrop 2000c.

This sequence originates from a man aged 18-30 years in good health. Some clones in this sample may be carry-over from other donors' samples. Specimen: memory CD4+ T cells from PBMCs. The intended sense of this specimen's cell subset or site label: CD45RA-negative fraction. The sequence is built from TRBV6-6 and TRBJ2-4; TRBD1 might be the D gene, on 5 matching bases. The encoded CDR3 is CASSLAGAKNIQYF. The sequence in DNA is TGTGCCAGCAGTTTGGCAGGGGCCAAAAACATTCAGTACTTC.